This T cell receptor beta chain was recovered during a study of graft-versus-host responses after intestinal transplantation. Germline values: CDR1 LNHDA, CDR2 SQIVND (reference sequence). V was pared by 5 bases and J by 2 bases, with 7 bases of the junction left unmatched. This CDR3 has 15 amino acids. On this clone itself: Its antigen is currently unknown.

Method: immunoSEQ multiplex PCR; TCRdb's copy keeps in-frame clones and lacks some. This sample has around 100,000 clones, with roughly nine tenths found just once. The chain joins TRBV19 to TRBJ2-7, with TRBD1 matching over 9 bases. The source is a human donor who was the organ donor for an intestinal transplant. The specimen comprised unstimulated CD4+ T cells sorted from spleen or lymph node cells, sampled before transplant. The CDR3 loop reads CASSLLGTGTYEQYF. The DNA for the CDR3 is TGTGCCAGTAGTCTCCTGGGGACAGGGACCTACGAGCAGTACTTC.